The sequence of this TCR beta chain was determined in a study of shared clonotypes between healthy human individuals. Sequencing used immunoSEQ multiplex PCR; TCRdb keeps in-frame clones, though not all of them. The sample consists of 600,000 to 750,000 clones, 72% of them appearing once. About this clone itself: Its antigen is unknown.

Points from the study as a whole: How much donors shared clonotypes was expected to be affected by sequencing depth. When naive CD4 clonotypes were compared across a few donors, about 4.9% were shared. The sole specimen, blood, was sampled, and tissue repertoires likely differ.

The germline gives CDR1 WNHNN, CDR2 SYGVQD (reference sequence). There are 13 residues in the CDR3. Germline trimming cut 6 bases from V and 2 bases from J; bases unmatched to any gene: 4. Memory CD4+ cells were the fraction left after CD45RA+ naive selection. The chain links TRBV10-1 to TRBJ2-7; TRBD1 aligns across 7 bases. The sequence came from a woman in her twenties or thirties in good health. The source material was memory CD4+ T cells sorted from blood. Subset in this sample: CD45RA-negative fraction. The CDR3 DNA follows: TGCGCCAGCAGCCGACAGGGTACCTACGAGCAGTACTTC. Translation gives CASSRQGTYEQYF.